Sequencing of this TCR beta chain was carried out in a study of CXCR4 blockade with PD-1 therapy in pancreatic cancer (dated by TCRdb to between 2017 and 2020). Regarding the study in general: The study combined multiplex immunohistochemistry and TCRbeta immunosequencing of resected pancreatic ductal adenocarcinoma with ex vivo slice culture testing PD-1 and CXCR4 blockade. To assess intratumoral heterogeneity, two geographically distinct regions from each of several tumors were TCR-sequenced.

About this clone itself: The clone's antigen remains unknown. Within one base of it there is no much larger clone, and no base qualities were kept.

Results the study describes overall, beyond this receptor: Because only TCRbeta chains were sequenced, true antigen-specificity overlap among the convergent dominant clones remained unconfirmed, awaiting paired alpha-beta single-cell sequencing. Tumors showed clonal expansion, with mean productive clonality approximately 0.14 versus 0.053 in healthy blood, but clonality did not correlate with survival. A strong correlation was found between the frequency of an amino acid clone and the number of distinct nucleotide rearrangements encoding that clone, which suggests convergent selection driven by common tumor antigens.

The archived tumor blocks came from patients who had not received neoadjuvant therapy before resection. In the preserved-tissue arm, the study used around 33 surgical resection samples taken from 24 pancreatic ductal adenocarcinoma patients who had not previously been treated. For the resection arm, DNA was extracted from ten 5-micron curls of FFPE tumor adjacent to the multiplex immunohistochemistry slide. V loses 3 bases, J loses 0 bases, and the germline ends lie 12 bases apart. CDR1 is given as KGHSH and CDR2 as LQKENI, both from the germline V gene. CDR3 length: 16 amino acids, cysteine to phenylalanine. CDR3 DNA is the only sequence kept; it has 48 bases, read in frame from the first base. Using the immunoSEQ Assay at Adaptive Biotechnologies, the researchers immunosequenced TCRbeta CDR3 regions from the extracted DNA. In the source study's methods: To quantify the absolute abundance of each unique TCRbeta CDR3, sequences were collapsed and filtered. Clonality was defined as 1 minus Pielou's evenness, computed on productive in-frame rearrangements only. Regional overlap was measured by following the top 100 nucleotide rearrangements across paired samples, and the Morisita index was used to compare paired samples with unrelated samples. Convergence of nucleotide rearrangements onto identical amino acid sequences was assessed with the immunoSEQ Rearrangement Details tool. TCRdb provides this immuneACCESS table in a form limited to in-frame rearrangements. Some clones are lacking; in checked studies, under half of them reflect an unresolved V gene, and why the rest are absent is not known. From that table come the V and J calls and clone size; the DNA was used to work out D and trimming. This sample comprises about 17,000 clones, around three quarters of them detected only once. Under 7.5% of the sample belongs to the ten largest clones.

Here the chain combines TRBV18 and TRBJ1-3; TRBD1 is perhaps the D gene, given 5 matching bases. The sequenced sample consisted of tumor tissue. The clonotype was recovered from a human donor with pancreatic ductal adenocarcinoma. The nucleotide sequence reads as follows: TGTGCCAGCTCACCTTCCGGGGGTCCCTCTGGAAACACCATATATTTT. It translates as CASSPSGGPSGNTIYF.